Listed here are 5 T cell receptor beta chains from one sample, sequenced in a study of regulatory T cells in long-lasting Graves disease. To make TCR beta libraries, researchers used iRepertoire HTBI primers and Arm-PCR of CDR3 regions. One entry per CDR3 protein results from TCRdb running MiXCR on the multiplex PCR reads. In the table there are hundreds of thousands of distinct CDR3 sequences, around 17% of which are singletons. Time point denoted: newly diagnosed GD, antithyroid drugs for less than 3 months. PBMC RNA served as the TCR library source. The data were also submitted as part of a second study, on T cells in Graves' hyperthyroidism and ophthalmopathy.

The source material was peripheral blood mononuclear cells (PBMCs), sampled at new diagnosis, from a patient treated with antithyroid drugs. These TCRs come from a woman aged 30 to 39 with Graves disease.

V usage is TRBV4-2 and J usage is TRBJ2-3; D gene unclear. V lost 0 bases and J 6 bases, leaving 16 bases between the germline ends. CDR3 length: 16 residues. The V gene's germline CDR1 is LGHNA and CDR2 YNFKEQ. The CDR3 DNA reads as TGTGCCAGCAGCCAAGATTTGGTGCTAGGGTCTGATACGCAGTATTTT. As protein: CASSQDLVLGSDTQYF.

This clonotype was seen a handful of times. A much larger clone lies a single base off, so this may be a read error. This chain's CDR3 is CASSQVGKGHTEAFF. CDR3 in DNA: TGTGCCAGCAGCCAAGTTGGGAAGGGCCACACTGAAGCTTTCTTT. The chain has TRBV3-1 and TRBJ1-1; D remains unclear. Trimming left V 1 base short and J 3 bases short, with 12 bases between. Looked up from germline, CDR1 is LGHDT and CDR2 is YNNKEL (reference sequence). CDR3 size: 15 residues.

This clonotype appeared a few times. The rearrangement uses TRBV28 and TRBJ1-3; possibly TRBD1 for D (6 bases). V lost 4 bases and J lost 0, with 13 bases in between. Germline CDR1 and CDR2: MDHEN and SYDVKM. This CDR3 has 16 amino acids. DNA for the CDR3: TGTGCCAGCAGTTCAACAGGGCTCTACTCTGGAAACACCATATATTTT. It translates to CASSSTGLYSGNTIYF.

This clonotype has just a few counts. The V call is TRBV5-1, the J call TRBJ2-2; weak D call: TRBD2 (5 bases). The CDR3 runs to 15 residues. V was trimmed by 1 base and J by 1 base, leaving 8 bases between them. CDR1 is SGHRS and CDR2 is YFSETQ in the germline V gene. The CDR3 DNA follows: TGCGCCAGCAGCTTGAGGCGGGTGAACACCGGGGAGCTGTTTTTT. It translates to CASSLRRVNTGELFF. The full variable domain, with the rest looked up from reference TRBV5-1 and TRBJ2-2, is KAGVTQTPRYLIKTRGQQVTLSCSPISGHRSVSWYQQTPGQGLQFLFEYFSETQRNKGNFPGRFSGRQFSNSRSEMNVSTLELGDSALYLCASSLRRVNTGELFFGEGSRLTVL.

This clonotype was recorded at least ten times. The chain employs TRBV27 and TRBJ2-7; tentative D call: TRBD1 (5 bases). Deletions cut 0 bases from V and 5 bases from J, with 11 bases between. Germline assignment: CDR1 MNHEY and CDR2 SMNVEV (reference sequence). The CDR3 runs to 14 residues. The CDR3 DNA follows: TGTGCCAGCAGTTTATCGTCAGGGTCCCACGAGCAGTACTTC. Translation: CASSLSSGSHEQYF.